The 14 T cell receptor beta chains in this list originate from one sample, sequenced in a study of blood T cell repertoires in COVID-19. TCRdb's table, derived via immunoSEQ multiplex PCR, lists solely in-frame clones and lacks some. Of about 300,000 clones listed, about 88% are singletons. Sequencing used peripheral blood. The receptors come from a man between 65 and 85 years old with acute or convalescent COVID-19.

The chain is built from TRBV19 and TRBJ2-7, with 8 bases that match TRBD2. V was clipped by 5 bases and J by 4 bases; unmatched bases: 7. CDR1 is LNHDA, CDR2 SQIVND, per germline (reference sequence). This CDR3 contains 14 residues. CDR3 DNA: TGTGCCAGTAGTCCGCTTGGCGGGAGGTACGAGCAGTACTTC. Amino acid sequence: CASSPLGGRYEQYF.

The chain is built from TRBV30 and TRBJ1-2; D is unresolved. In germline, CDR1 is GTSNPN, CDR2 SVGIG (reference sequence). The length of the CDR3 is 13 residues. The V and J ends lost 4 bases and 4 bases respectively, with 13 bases between them. The CDR3 sequence: CAWKQENLYGYTF. The CDR3 DNA sequence: TGTGCCTGGAAGCAGGAAAACCTCTATGGCTACACCTTC.

This clone was observed a single time. Other nucleotide sequences from this sample produce the same CDR3. J is TRBJ2-2 and V is TRBV6-5; 8 bases fit TRBD1. In germline, CDR1 is MNHEY, CDR2 SVGAGI. The J segment lost 5 bases and the V segment lost 8 bases, leaving 4 bases of the junction unmatched. The CDR3 spans 13 residues. In DNA form, the CDR3 reads TGTGCCAGCGACAGGGGAAATACCGGGGAGCTGTTTTTT. Protein: CASDRGNTGELFF.

The genes are TRBV28 and TRBJ1-2; tentatively, D is TRBD1 (6 bases). The CDR3 runs to 12 residues. The germline V gene encodes CDR1 MDHEN and CDR2 SYDVKM. Trimming took off 5 bases at V and 7 bases at J, with 11 bases between the two ends. The CDR3 reads CASSLNRAGYTF. The CDR3 DNA is TGTGCCAGCAGTCTAAACAGGGCTGGCTACACCTTC.

V and J are TRBV5-1 and TRBJ2-3; 7 bases agree with TRBD2. Germline V CDR1 and CDR2: SGHRS, YFSETQ. Trimming at V came to 0 bases and at J to 4 bases, leaving 5 bases not matched to a gene. This CDR3 contains 15 residues. The CDR3 spells CASSLASREADTQYF. As DNA, the CDR3 is TGCGCCAGCAGCTTGGCCTCCCGGGAGGCAGATACGCAGTATTTT.

The chain recombines TRBV2 with TRBJ1-5, with 9 bases aligning to TRBD1. Germline V lookup: CDR1 SNHLY, CDR2 FYNNEI. V lost 10 bases, J lost 3 bases, and 7 bases stayed unmatched. This CDR3 is built from 14 residues. The CDR3 reads CAIQGAQANQPQHF. CDR3 bases: TGTGCCATACAGGGGGCGCAGGCCAATCAGCCCCAGCATTTT.

The chain combines TRBV23-1 with TRBJ1-6; TRBD1 agrees at 12 bases. TRBV23-1 is placed among ORFs of uncertain function. J lost 8 bases, V lost 6 bases, and 14 bases had no gene match. The CDR3 spans 18 residues. The CDR3 coding sequence is TGCGCCAGCAGCCACGTCCCGGGACAGGGGGCGGCTCATTCACCCCTCCACTTT. Translation gives CASSHVPGQGAAHSPLHF.

V is TRBV6-5 and J is TRBJ1-3; D unclear. The CDR3 spans 16 residues. V lost 0 bases and J 2 bases, leaving 11 bases between the germline ends. Germline V lookup: CDR1 MNHEY, CDR2 SVGAGI. As DNA, the CDR3 is TGTGCCAGCAGTTACTCTTCTTTACTCCCTGGAAACACCATATATTTT. It encodes CASSYSSLLPGNTIYF.

V and J are TRBV19 and TRBJ2-2; the D gene is possibly TRBD2 (6 bases). The length of the CDR3 is 15 residues. Germline CDR1 reads LNHDA; CDR2 reads SQIVND (reference sequence). V lost 5 bases and J lost 6, with 16 bases in between. CDR3 in DNA: TGTGCCAGTAGTTCGTTGGCGGGATGGGCCGGGGAGCTGTTTTTT. Its translation is CASSSLAGWAGELFF.

This clone was seen ten or more times. The V call is TRBV19, the J call TRBJ2-1; D is possibly TRBD1 (6 bases). Between the trimmed V and J ends, which lost 5 bases and 8 bases, there was a span of 13 bases. This CDR3 comprises 13 residues. CDR1 is LNHDA and CDR2 is SQIVND in the germline V gene (reference sequence). The CDR3 spells CASSSPGADEQFF. CDR3 sequence (DNA): TGTGCCAGTAGTTCACCAGGGGCGGATGAGCAGTTCTTC.

This CDR3 is CASSLRTGSPNEQYF. The DNA of the CDR3 is TGTGCCAGCAGCTTAAGGACAGGGAGTCCCAACGAGCAGTACTTC. The chain uses TRBV7-2 and TRBJ2-7; 8 bases are shared with TRBD1. Unmatched junction bases numbered 8, after V lost 2 bases and J lost 5 bases. The CDR3 is 15 amino acids. CDR1 is SGHTA and CDR2 is FQGNSA in the germline V gene. Full variable domain (outside the CDR3, taken from reference TRBV7-2 and TRBJ2-7): GAGVSQSPSNKVTEKGKDVELRCDPISGHTALYWYRQSLGQGLEFLIYFQGNSAPDKSGLPSDRFSAERTGGSVSTLTIQRTQQEDSAVYLCASSLRTGSPNEQYFGPGTRLTVT.

CDR3 region: CATSKGATNEKLFF. CDR3 sequence (DNA): TGTGCCACCAGCAAGGGGGCAACTAATGAAAAACTGTTTTTT. J is TRBJ1-4 and V is TRBV15, with D possibly being TRBD1 (6 bases). V dropped 4 bases and J dropped 0 bases, with 6 bases sitting between them. CDR1 is LNHNV and CDR2 is YYDKDF in the germline V gene (reference sequence). The CDR3 runs to 14 residues.

This rearrangement joins TRBV6-5 to TRBJ2-5; D is possibly TRBD1 (6 bases). Trimming cost V 5 bases and J 0 bases, with 13 bases left between them. The length of the CDR3 is 15 residues. The germline CDR1 and CDR2 sequences are MNHEY and SVGAGI. CDR3 residues: CASSPGQTYQETQYF. Here the CDR3 DNA reads TGTGCCAGCAGTCCGGGACAAACTTACCAAGAGACCCAGTACTTC.

The chain employs TRBV7-7 and TRBJ2-1; D unresolved. CDR1 is SSHAT and CDR2 is FNYEAQ in the germline V gene (reference sequence). The CDR3 runs to 15 residues. The ends were cut back, 5 bases at V and 0 bases at J, with 11 bases in the middle. CDR3 in DNA: TGTGCCAGCAGCCCCCGGAGATCCTCCTACAATGAGCAGTTCTTC. As protein: CASSPRRSSYNEQFF. The full variable domain, with the rest looked up from reference TRBV7-7 and TRBJ2-1, is GAGVSQSPRYKVTKRGQDVTLRCDPISSHATLYWYQQALGQGPEFLTYFNYEAQPDKSGLPSDRFSAERPEGSISTLTIQRTEQRDSAMYRCASSPRRSSYNEQFFGPGTRLTVL.